These T cell receptor beta chains were read from a single sample in a study of blood T cell repertoires in COVID-19. The repertoire was sequenced with immunoSEQ multiplex PCR; TCRdb's copy has only in-frame clones and lacks some. The repertoire has 130,000 or so clones, roughly 84% of them found once; the top ten carry less than 9%. Sequencing input: peripheral blood. The receptor set was obtained from a man in his thirties or forties with COVID-19, enrolled during active disease. CDR3s include the opening cysteine and the closing phenylalanine or tryptophan. A D gene is named only where the DNA matches it firmly. Size values are once, few and many counts, or a class for expanded clones, and some rows have none.

>11|-|TRBJ1-2|-|TRBV29-1
TGCAGCGTTGAAGGGGGCGGAGGCTACACCTTC
CSVEGGGGYTF
>11|-|TRBJ1-3|once|TRBV28
TGTGCCAGCAGTAAACTAGGCACCATATATTTT
CASSKLGTIYF
>16|TRBD1|TRBJ2-5|-|TRBV5-1
TGCGCCAGCAGCTTGGGGCCGACAGGGGGCCAAGAGACCCAGTACTTC
CASSLGPTGGQETQYF
>13|-|TRBJ2-7|-|TRBV20-1
TGCAGTGCTAGTCAGGGGATTACCTACGAGCAGTACTTC
CSASQGITYEQYF
>16|TRBD1|TRBJ1-5|-|TRBV3-1/TRBV3-2
TGTGCCAGCAGCCATGGTGGGGGACAGGGAGGTCAGCCCCAGCATTTT
CASSHGGGQGGQPQHF
>14|-|TRBJ2-2|-|TRBV5-4
TGTGCCAGCAGCTTGAAAAAGTCCGTAGGGGGGCTGTTTTTT
CASSLKKSVGGLFF
>14|-|TRBJ1-2|-|TRBV29-1
TGCAGCGTTGAAGATCTTAGCCAGAGGAAGGGCTACACCTTC
CSVEDLSQRKGYTF
>14|TRBD1|TRBJ1-2|-|TRBV4-2
TGTGCCAGCAACCCAACCGGGACAGGGATCGGCTACACCTTC
CASNPTGTGIGYTF
>17|TRBD1|TRBJ1-2|-|TRBV24-1
TGTGCCACCAGTGATTCGCTCCGGGACAGGGGGCGCGAAGGCTACACCTTC
CATSDSLRDRGREGYTF
>12|-|TRBJ2-7|-|TRBV19
TGTGCCAGTAGGAGATCTGCGGGACACGGGAGGTTC
CASRRSAGHGRF
>14|TRBD1|TRBJ1-1|-|TRBV7-9
TGTGCCAGCAGCTCGGACAGGGTTCCTGCTGAAGCTTTCTTT
CASSSDRVPAEAFF
>14|-|TRBJ2-7|-|TRBV18
TGTGCCAGCTCACCAGGGTCAGGCCTCTACGAGCAGTACTTC
CASSPGSGLYEQYF
>16|-|TRBJ2-3|-|TRBV24-1
TGTGCCACCAGTGATCGGGGTGTTGTTGGCACAGATACGCAGTATTTT
CATSDRGVVGTDTQYF
>14|-|TRBJ2-3|-|TRBV6-5
TGTGCCAGCAGTCGTGGTTACAGGGCCGATACGCAGTATTTT
CASSRGYRADTQYF
>15|TRBD1|TRBJ2-4|-|TRBV6-2/TRBV6-3
TGTGCCAGCAGCTGGACAGGGCTAGCCAAAAACATTCAGTACTTC
CASSWTGLAKNIQYF
>13|-|TRBJ2-7|-|TRBV7-9
TGTGCCAGCAGCTCAGGACAGTTCAACGAGCAGTACTTC
CASSSGQFNEQYF
>16|-|TRBJ2-2|-|TRBV10-3
TGTGCCATCAGTGAAGGAGGCCAGGTTAACACCGGGGAGCTGTTTTTT
CAISEGGQVNTGELFF
>13|-|TRBJ1-1|-|TRBV28
TGTGCCAGCAGTTTAAAACAGGCCGCGAGTGCTTTCTTT
CASSLKQAASAFF
>20|TRBD2|TRBJ2-7|-|TRBV28
TGTGCCAGCAGTTCCTTTCCGGGACTAGCGGGAGGGGGTGCCTCCTACGAGCAGTACTTC
CASSSFPGLAGGGASYEQYF
>14|-|TRBJ2-1|-|TRBV11-3
TGTGCCAGCAGCTTAGATCAGGGATACAATGAGCAGTTCTTC
CASSLDQGYNEQFF
>14|-|TRBJ1-6|-|TRBV24-1
TGTGCCACCAGTGATTCTCAGAATAATTCACCCCTCCACTTT
CATSDSQNNSPLHF
>15|-|TRBJ2-2|few|TRBV9
TGTGCCAGCAGCGGGACTTTCGGGAATCCCGGGGAGCTGTTTTTT
CASSGTFGNPGELFF
>15|TRBD2|TRBJ2-1|-|TRBV5-1
TGCGCCAGCAGCCCAACTAGCGGGAGAGGTAATGAGCAGTTCTTC
CASSPTSGRGNEQFF
>15|TRBD1|TRBJ1-4|-|TRBV6-5
TGTGCCAGCAGCTCAAAGGGGGCAGGGCAGGAAAAACTGTTTTTT
CASSSKGAGQEKLFF
>14|-|TRBJ2-3|-|TRBV28
TGTGCCAGCAGCCCAAGGACTAGCACAGATACGCAGTATTTT
CASSPRTSTDTQYF
>15|TRBD1|TRBJ2-2|-|TRBV15
TGTGCCACCAGCACCCGGACAGGGCACCCCGGGGAGCTGTTTTTT
CATSTRTGHPGELFF
>15|TRBD1|TRBJ2-3|many|TRBV28
TGTGCCAGCGGGGGGACAGGGAGGGGCACAGATACGCAGTATTTT
CASGGTGRGTDTQYF
>13|-|TRBJ1-1|-|TRBV12-5
TGTGCTAGTGCCCAGGACATGAACACTGAAGCTTTCTTT
CASAQDMNTEAFF
>18|-|TRBJ2-6|-|TRBV28
TGTGCCAGCTTTATGGGCAGGGGTTCCCGCTCTGGGGCCAACGTCCTGACTTTC
CASFMGRGSRSGANVLTF
>15|TRBD1|TRBJ1-2|-|TRBV6-5
TGTGCCAGCAGTTACTCGGGCAGGGGGATTTATGGCTACACCTTC
CASSYSGRGIYGYTF
>16|TRBD2|TRBJ2-5|-|TRBV9
TGTGCCAGCAGCGTAGATGGGACTAGAGAGCAAGAGACCCAGTACTTC
CASSVDGTREQETQYF
>15|TRBD1|TRBJ2-7|-|TRBV7-2
TGTGCCAGCAGCCCCCGACAGGGAAGCTCCTACGAGCAGTACTTC
CASSPRQGSSYEQYF
>16|TRBD2|TRBJ2-3|few|TRBV29-1
TGCAGCGTTGAAGGGGCTAGCGGTTATAGCACAGATACGCAGTATTTT
CSVEGASGYSTDTQYF
>16|TRBD1|TRBJ2-7|-|TRBV29-1
TGCAGCGTTGAAGTACCTGACAGGGGCGAGGGGGGCGAGCAGTACTTC
CSVEVPDRGEGGEQYF
>14|-|TRBJ2-2|-|TRBV29-1
TGCAGCGTTTCAGGGGACCTCAACACCGGGGAGCTGTTTTTT
CSVSGDLNTGELFF
>15|TRBD2|TRBJ2-5|-|TRBV25-1
TGTGCCAGCAGTGATGGCGGGAGGCTCCAAGAGACCCAGTACTTC
CASSDGGRLQETQYF
>14|TRBD2|TRBJ2-1|once|TRBV7-9
TGTGCCAGCAGCGGGACTAGCGACTACAATGAGCAGTTCTTC
CASSGTSDYNEQFF
>15|TRBD2|TRBJ2-1|-|TRBV6-5
TGTGCCAGCAGTAGTCCTAGCGGGAGGGTTCATGAGCAGTTCTTC
CASSSPSGRVHEQFF
>15|-|TRBJ2-7|-|TRBV5-6
TGTGCCAGCAGCTTGCGGCTAACCCAGGGGTACGAGCAGTACTTC
CASSLRLTQGYEQYF
>11|-|TRBJ1-5|few|TRBV28
TGTGCCAGCAGTTCTCGTCAGCCCCAGCATTTT
CASSSRQPQHF
>15|-|TRBJ1-1|few|TRBV5-1
TGCGCCAGCAGCTCGGGTACAGGAAACAAGCCTGAAGCTTTCTTT
CASSSGTGNKPEAFF
>14|-|TRBJ1-5|-|TRBV10-3
TGTGCCATCAGTGGGGCCACAGGGAATCAGCCCCAGCATTTT
CAISGATGNQPQHF
>16|-|TRBJ1-2|-|TRBV4-1
TGCGCCAGCAGCCAAGAGTTGGGGGCAAGGATGTATGGCTACACCTTC
CASSQELGARMYGYTF
>15|-|TRBJ1-3|-|TRBV6-4
TGTGCCAAGACCCACGACAGTTTGAATGGAAACACCATATATTTT
CAKTHDSLNGNTIYF
>15|-|TRBJ2-1|-|TRBV6-5
TGTGCCAGCAGTCTCCTAGCTGGCCCGTACAATGAGCAGTTCTTC
CASSLLAGPYNEQFF
>15|-|TRBJ1-1|-|TRBV2
TGTGCCAGCAGCGGGGGGAACAGGGCCAACACTGAAGCTTTCTTT
CASSGGNRANTEAFF
>15|-|TRBJ1-3|-|TRBV28
TGTGCCAGCAGTTTAAAGCGGGGGATAACAAACACCATATATTTT
CASSLKRGITNTIYF